This T cell receptor (beta chain) was sequenced for a study of Graves' ophthalmopathy and Graves' hyperthyroidism. The study's findings and limits: In predicting ophthalmopathy progression, the model reached 65% to 71% sensitivity and approximately 72% specificity.

This clonotype appeared many times. Its target is unknown. CDR3 length: 14 residues. Germline trimming cut 2 bases from V and 4 bases from J; bases unmatched to any gene: 2. The germline CDR1 and CDR2 sequences are MNHEY and SVGAGI. Amplification from RNA transcripts yielded the TCR beta CDR3 regions. The first-round RT-PCR employed HTBI primers together with the Qiagen OneStep RT-PCR kit. A multiplex PCR was then performed as the second round. TCRdb re-derived calls from the multiplex PCR reads in MiXCR, one entry per CDR3 protein. The table records a few hundred thousand distinct CDR3 sequences, roughly 15% of them present only once. Pregnant or lactating patients and those with other autoimmune diseases or uncontrolled infections were excluded. A diagnosis was made from clinical symptoms together with serum thyroxine, TRAb, thyroid ultrasound and orbital computed tomography.

The sequenced sample consisted of peripheral blood. The receptor comes from an adult man with Graves' ophthalmopathy. The chain recombines TRBV6-5 with TRBJ2-3; 8 positions match TRBD1. DNA of the CDR3: TGTGCCAGCAGTTACCGGACAGGGCCAGATACGCAGTATTTT. It is translated as CASSYRTGPDTQYF.